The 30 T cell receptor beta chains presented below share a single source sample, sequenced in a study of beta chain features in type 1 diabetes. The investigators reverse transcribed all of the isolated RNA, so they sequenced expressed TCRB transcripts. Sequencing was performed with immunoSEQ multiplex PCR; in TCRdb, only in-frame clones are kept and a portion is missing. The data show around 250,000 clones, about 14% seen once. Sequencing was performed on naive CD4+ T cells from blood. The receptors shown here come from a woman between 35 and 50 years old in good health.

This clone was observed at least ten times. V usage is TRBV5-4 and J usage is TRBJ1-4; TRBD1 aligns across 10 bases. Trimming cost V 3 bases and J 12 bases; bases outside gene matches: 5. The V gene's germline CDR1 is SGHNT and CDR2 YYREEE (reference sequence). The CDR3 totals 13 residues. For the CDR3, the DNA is TGTGCCAGCAGCTGGACAGGGGGAAACGAACTGTTTTTT. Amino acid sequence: CASSWTGGNELFF.

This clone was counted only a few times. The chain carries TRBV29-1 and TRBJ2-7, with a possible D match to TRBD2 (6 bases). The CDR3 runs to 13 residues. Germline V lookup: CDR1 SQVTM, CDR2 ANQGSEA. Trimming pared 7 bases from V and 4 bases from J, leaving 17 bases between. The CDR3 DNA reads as TGCAGCGCCAGGACCCGGGCGGGATACGAGCAGTACTTC. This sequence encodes CSARTRAGYEQYF.

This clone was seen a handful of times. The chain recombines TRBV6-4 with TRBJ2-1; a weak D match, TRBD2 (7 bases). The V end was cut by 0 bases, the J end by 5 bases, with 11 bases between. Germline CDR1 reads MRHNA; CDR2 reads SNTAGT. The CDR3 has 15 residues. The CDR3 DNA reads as TGTGCCAGCAGTGACTCGGGGGGGCCCCACAATGAGCAGTTCTTC. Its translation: CASSDSGGPHNEQFF.

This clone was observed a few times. The CDR3 bases are TGTGCCAGCAGAATAGAAGGGGGTGGCAATTCACCCCTCCACTTT. It codes for CASRIEGGGNSPLHF. The V and J genes are TRBV11-2 and TRBJ1-6; D is possibly TRBD1 (6 bases). Trimming cost V 6 bases and J 7 bases, with 16 bases left between them. The CDR3 is 15 amino acids. The germline V gene has CDR1 SGHAT and CDR2 FQNNGV.

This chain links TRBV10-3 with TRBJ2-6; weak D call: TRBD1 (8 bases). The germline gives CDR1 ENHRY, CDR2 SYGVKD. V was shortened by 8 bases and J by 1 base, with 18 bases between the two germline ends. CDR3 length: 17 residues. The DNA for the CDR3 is TGTGCCATCGGGCCACAGGGGGGGGGTTCTGGGGCCAACGTCCTGACTTTC. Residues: CAIGPQGGGSGANVLTF.

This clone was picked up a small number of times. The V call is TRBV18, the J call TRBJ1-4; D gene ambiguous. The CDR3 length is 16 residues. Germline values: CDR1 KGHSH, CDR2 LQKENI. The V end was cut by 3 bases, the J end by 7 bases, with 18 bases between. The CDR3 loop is CASSPGPGMLGEKLFF. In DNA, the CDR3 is TGTGCCAGCTCACCGGGCCCCGGAATGCTCGGTGAAAAACTGTTTTTT.

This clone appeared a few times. In DNA form, the CDR3 reads TGCGCCAGCAGCTTCGGCAGGGTAATGGGGCAAGAGACCCAGTACTTC. Its protein is CASSFGRVMGQETQYF. V usage is TRBV5-1 and J usage is TRBJ2-5, with D possibly being TRBD1 (5 bases). Germline V gene data show CDR1 as SGHRS and CDR2 as YFSETQ. Deletions cut 2 bases from V and 2 bases from J, with 16 bases between. The CDR3 totals 16 residues.

The CDR3 nucleotides read TGTGCCAGTAGTGAACGAGAGCCCGGCACTGAAGCTTTCTTT. Translating it yields CASSEREPGTEAFF. The chain has TRBV19 and TRBJ1-1, with unresolved D. The CDR3 is made up of 14 amino acids. The V end lost 5 bases, the J end lost 4 bases, and 14 bases lay between the germline ends. The germline V gene encodes CDR1 LNHDA and CDR2 SQIVND (reference sequence).

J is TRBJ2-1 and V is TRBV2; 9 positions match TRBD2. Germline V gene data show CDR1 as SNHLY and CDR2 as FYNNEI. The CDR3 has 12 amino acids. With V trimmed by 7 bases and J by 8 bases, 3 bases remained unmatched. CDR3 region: CASTSSGDEQFF. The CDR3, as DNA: TGTGCCAGCACGTCTAGCGGGGATGAGCAGTTCTTC.

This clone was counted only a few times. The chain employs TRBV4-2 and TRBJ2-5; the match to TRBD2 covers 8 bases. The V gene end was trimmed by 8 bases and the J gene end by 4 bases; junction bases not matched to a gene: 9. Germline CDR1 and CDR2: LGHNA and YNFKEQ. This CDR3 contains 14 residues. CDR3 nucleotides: TGTGCCAGCGCCGGCGGGGGGCTATCAGAGACCCAGTACTTC. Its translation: CASAGGGLSETQYF.

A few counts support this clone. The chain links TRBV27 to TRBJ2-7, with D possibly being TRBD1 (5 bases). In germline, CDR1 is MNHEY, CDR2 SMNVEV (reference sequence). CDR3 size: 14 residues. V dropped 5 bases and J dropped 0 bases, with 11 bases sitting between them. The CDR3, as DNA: TGTGCCAGCAGTCCGACCGACAGCTCCTACGAGCAGTACTTC. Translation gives CASSPTDSSYEQYF.

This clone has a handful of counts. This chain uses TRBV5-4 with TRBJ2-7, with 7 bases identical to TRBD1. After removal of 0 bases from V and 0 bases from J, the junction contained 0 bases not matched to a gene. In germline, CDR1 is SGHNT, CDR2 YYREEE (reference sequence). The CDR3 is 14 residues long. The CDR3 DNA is TGTGCCAGCAGCTTGGGGGACAGCTCCTACGAGCAGTACTTC. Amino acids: CASSLGDSSYEQYF. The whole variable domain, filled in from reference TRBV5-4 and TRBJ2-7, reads ETGVTQSPTHLIKTRGQQVTLRCSSQSGHNTVSWYQQALGQGPQFIFQYYREEENGRGNFPPRFSGLQFPNYSSELNVNALELDDSALYLCASSLGDSSYEQYFGPGTRLTVT.

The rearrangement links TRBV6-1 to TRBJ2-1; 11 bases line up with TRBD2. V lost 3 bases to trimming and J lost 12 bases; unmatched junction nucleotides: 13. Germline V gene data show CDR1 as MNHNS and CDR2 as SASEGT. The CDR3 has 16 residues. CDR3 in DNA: TGTGCCAGCAGTGAGGCAATAGCGGGGGGGCCCTACGCGCAGTTCTTC. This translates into CASSEAIAGGPYAQFF.

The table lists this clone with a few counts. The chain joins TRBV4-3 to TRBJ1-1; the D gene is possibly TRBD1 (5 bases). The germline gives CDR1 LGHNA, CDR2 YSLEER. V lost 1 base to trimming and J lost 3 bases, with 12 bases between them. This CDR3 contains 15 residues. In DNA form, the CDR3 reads TGCGCCAGCAGCCAAGTAACGGGCAGGGACACTGAAGCTTTCTTT. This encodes CASSQVTGRDTEAFF.

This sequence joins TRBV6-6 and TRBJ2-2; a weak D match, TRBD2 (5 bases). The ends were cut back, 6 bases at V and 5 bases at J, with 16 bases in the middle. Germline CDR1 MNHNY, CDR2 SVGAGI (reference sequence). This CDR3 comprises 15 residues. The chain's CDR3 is CASRRTLSGTGELFF. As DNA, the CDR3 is TGTGCCAGCAGACGCACACTGAGCGGAACCGGGGAGCTGTTTTTT.

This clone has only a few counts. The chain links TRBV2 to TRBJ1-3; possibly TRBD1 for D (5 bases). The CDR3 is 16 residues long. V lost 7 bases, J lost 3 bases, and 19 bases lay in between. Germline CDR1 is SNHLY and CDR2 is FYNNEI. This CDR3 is CASTVGVPARGNTIYF. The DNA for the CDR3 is TGTGCCAGCACAGTAGGGGTCCCGGCACGTGGAAACACCATATATTTT.

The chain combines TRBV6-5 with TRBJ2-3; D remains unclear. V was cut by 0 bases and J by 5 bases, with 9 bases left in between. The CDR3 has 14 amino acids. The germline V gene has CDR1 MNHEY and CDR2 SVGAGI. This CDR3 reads CASSYSIQEDTQYF. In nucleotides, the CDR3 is TGTGCCAGCAGTTACTCGATTCAGGAAGATACGCAGTATTTT.

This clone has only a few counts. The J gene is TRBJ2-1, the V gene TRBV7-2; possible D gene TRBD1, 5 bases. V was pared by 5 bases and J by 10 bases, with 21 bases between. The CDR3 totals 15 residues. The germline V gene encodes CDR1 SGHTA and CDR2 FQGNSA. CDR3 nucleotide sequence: TGTGCCAGCAGCCTCTTGTCCCGCGACAACAGGGAGCAGTTCTTC. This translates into CASSLLSRDNREQFF. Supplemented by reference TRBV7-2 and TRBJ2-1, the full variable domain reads GAGVSQSPSNKVTEKGKDVELRCDPISGHTALYWYRQSLGQGLEFLIYFQGNSAPDKSGLPSDRFSAERTGGSVSTLTIQRTQQEDSAVYLCASSLLSRDNREQFFGPGTRLTVL.

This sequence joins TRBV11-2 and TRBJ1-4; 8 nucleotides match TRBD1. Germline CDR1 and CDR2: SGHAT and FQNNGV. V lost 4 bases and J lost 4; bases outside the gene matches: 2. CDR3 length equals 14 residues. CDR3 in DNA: TGTGCCAGCAGCTCGACAGGGGTTAATGAAAAACTGTTTTTT. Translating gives CASSSTGVNEKLFF.

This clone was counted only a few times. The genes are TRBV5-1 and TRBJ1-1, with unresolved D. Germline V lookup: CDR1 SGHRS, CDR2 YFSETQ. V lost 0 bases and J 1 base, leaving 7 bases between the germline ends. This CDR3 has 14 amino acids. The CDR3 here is CASSLDIGNTEAFF. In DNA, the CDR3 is TGCGCCAGCAGCTTGGACATTGGGAACACTGAAGCTTTCTTT.

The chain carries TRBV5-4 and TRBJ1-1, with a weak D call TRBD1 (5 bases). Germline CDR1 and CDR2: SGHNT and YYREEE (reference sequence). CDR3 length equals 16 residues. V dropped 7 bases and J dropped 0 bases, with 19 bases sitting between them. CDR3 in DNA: TGTGCCAGCGGGGAAAGGGGTACCCCACTGAACACTGAAGCTTTCTTT. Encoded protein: CASGERGTPLNTEAFF.

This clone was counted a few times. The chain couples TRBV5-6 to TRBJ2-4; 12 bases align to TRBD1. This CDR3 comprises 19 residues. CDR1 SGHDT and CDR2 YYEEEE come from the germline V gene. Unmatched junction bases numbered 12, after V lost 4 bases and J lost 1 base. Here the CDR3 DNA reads TGTGCCAGCAGCCGCCCCGGGACAGGGGGCCTGTCGGCCAAAAACATTCAGTACTTC. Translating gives CASSRPGTGGLSAKNIQYF.

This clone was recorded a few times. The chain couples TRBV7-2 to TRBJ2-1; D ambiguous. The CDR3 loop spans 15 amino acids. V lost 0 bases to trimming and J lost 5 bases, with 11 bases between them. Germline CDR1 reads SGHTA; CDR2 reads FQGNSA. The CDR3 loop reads CASSLALVGNNEQFF. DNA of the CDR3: TGTGCCAGCAGCTTAGCCCTAGTCGGCAACAATGAGCAGTTCTTC. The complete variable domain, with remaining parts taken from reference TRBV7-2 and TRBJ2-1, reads GAGVSQSPSNKVTEKGKDVELRCDPISGHTALYWYRQSLGQGLEFLIYFQGNSAPDKSGLPSDRFSAERTGGSVSTLTIQRTQQEDSAVYLCASSLALVGNNEQFFGPGTRLTVL.

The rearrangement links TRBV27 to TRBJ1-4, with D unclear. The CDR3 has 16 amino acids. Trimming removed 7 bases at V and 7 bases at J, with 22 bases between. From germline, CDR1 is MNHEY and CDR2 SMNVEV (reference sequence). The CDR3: CASTTKRRGASEKLFF. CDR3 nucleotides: TGTGCCAGCACTACGAAGCGCCGGGGTGCTTCTGAAAAACTGTTTTTT.

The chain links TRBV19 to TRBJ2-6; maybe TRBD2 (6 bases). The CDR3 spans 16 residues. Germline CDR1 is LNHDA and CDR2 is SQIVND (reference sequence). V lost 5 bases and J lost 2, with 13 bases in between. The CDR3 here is CASSSAGIAGANVLTF. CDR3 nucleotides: TGTGCCAGTAGTTCGGCGGGGATAGCTGGGGCCAACGTCCTGACTTTC.

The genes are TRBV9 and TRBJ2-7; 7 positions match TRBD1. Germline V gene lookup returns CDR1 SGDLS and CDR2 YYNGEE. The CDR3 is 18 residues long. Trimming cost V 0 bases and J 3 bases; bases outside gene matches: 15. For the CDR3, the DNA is TGTGCCAGCAGCGTAGTCTTTTCCCACAGGGGTGCTCTCTACGAGCAGTACTTC. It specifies CASSVVFSHRGALYEQYF.

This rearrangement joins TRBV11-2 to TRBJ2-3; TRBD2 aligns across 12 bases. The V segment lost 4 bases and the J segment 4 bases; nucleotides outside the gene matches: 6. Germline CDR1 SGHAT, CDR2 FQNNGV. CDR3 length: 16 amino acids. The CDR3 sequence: CASSSRLAGAPDTQYF. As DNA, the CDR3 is TGTGCCAGCAGCTCCCGACTAGCGGGGGCACCAGATACGCAGTATTTT.

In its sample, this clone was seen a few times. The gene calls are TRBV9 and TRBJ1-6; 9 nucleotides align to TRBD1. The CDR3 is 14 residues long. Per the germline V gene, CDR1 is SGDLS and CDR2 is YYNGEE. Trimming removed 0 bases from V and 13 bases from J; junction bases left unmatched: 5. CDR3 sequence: CASSVAGQGSPLHF. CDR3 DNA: TGTGCCAGCAGCGTAGCGGGACAGGGTTCGCCCCTCCACTTT.

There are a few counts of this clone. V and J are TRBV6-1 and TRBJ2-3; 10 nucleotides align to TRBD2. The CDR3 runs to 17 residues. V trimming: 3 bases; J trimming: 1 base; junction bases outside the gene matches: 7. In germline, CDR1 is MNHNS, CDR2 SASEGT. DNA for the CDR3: TGTGCCAGCAGTGATCGGGTAGCGGGGGGTCGCACAGATACGCAGTATTTT. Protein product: CASSDRVAGGRTDTQYF.

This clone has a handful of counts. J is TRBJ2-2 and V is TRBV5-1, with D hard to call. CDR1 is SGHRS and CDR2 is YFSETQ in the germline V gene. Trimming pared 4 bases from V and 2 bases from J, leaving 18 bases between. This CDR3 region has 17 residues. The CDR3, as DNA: TGCGCCAGCAGCCTAACAACGGTGGGCAGAAACACCGGGGAGCTGTTTTTT. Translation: CASSLTTVGRNTGELFF.